This T cell receptor beta chain was identified during a study of blood T cell repertoires in COVID-19. Study details: T cells, B-cell-depleted T cells, or PBMCs supplied cDNA or gDNA.

In the authors' workflow: Amplification with reference gene primers provided the estimates of nucleated cell counts. TCRdb's copy holds only in-frame clones and misses some; the assay was immunoSEQ multiplex PCR. The V and J calls and clone size were taken over from that table, and D and trimming were inferred from the DNA. There are some 56,000 clones in the sample; approximately 87% occur only once, and around 6.4% lies in the top ten. While infection was still active, Seattle patients were enrolled and then followed longitudinally. Trimming removed 0 bases at V and 1 base at J, with 10 bases between. The germline V gene has CDR1 MNHEY and CDR2 SVGAGI. The CDR3 contains 15 residues.

V gene TRBV6-5 combines with J gene TRBJ2-7; D might be TRBD1 (5 bases). This TCR derives from a woman aged 60 to 75 with COVID-19, enrolled during active disease. Source material: peripheral blood. The CDR3 loop is CASSYSLGRSYEQYF. The CDR3 nucleotides read TGTGCCAGCAGTTACTCTTTGGGGCGATCCTACGAGCAGTACTTC.